One T cell receptor (beta chain) is described in this entry. Its target is not known. The CDR3 loop spans 12 amino acids. Germline lookup yields CDR1 SNHLY and CDR2 FYNNEI. V was cut by 4 bases and J by 0 bases, with 4 bases left in between. These data originate in a study of beta chain features in type 1 diabetes. Study-wide background: Regarding age, gender and cell yields, patients proved similar to healthy donors.

General study findings and limits: Insertion counts at VDJ junctions were lower in type 1 diabetes patients, who also showed more deletions there. PCR might preferentially amplify shorter templates, equally in patients and controls. Type 1 diabetes patients had TCRB CDR3s that were shorter (moderately but significantly so) in all four CD4+ subsets.

The investigators reverse transcribed all of the isolated RNA, so they sequenced expressed TCRB transcripts. Profiling relied on immunoSEQ multiplex PCR, and the TCRdb table lists in-frame clones only, not all of them. The sample contains 810,000 or so clones, roughly 16% of which appear only once. The sequenced sample consisted of naive CD4+ T cells from blood. V and J are TRBV2 and TRBJ2-7; D is unclear. The sequence came from a young woman in good health. The CDR3 sequence: CASSVHSYEQYF. CDR3 bases: TGTGCCAGCAGTGTCCACTCCTACGAGCAGTACTTC.